This record concerns one T cell receptor beta chain sequence. Its antigen is not known. The data stem from a study of T cell responses to AZD1222 COVID-19 vaccine. CDR3 length: 16 residues. Trimming removed 3 bases from V and 0 bases from J, with 14 bases in between. The study's findings and limits: Unmutated regions of variants are reportedly targeted by nearly half of spike-specific TCRs. Two AZD1222 doses significantly raised spike-specific TCR breadth and depth over controls. Clonal diversity was possibly underestimated, and the donors were mostly white British, with more females.

The table came from immunoSEQ multiplex PCR; TCRdb's copy has only in-frame clones and leaves some out. Here the sample spans under 200,000 clones, over 85% being singletons. Sequencing was performed on peripheral blood, taken 28 days after the second dose of the MenACWY control vaccine. The clonotype was recovered from an adult who received the MenACWY meningococcal vaccine as a control. The chain combines TRBV23-1 with TRBJ1-1, with D perhaps matching TRBD1 (6 bases). TRBV23-1 is labeled an ORF, and its function is uncertain. CDR3 sequence: CASSHPADRLNTEAFF. Written as DNA, the CDR3 is TGCGCCAGCAGTCACCCCGCCGACAGGCTGAACACTGAAGCTTTCTTT.